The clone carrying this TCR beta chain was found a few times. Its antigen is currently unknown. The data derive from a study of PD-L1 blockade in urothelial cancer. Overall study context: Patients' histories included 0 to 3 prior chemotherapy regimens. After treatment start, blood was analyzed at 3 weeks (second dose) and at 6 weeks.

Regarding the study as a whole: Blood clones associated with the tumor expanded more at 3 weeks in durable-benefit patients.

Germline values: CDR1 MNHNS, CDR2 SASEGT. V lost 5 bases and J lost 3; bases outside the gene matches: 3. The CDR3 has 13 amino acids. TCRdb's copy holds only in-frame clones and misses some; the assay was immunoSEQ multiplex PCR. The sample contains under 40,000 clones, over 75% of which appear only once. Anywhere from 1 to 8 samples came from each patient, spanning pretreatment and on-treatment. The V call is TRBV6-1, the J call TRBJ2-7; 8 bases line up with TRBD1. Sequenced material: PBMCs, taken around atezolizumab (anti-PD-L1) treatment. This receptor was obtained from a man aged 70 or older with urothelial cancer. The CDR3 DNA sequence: TGTGCCAGCAGTCAGGGGGCCAGCTACGAGCAGTACTTC. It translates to CASSQGASYEQYF.